This T cell receptor beta chain was captured in a study of T cell repertoires in cytomegalovirus infection. Study-level background: Both CMV infection and a matching HLA type were indicated by public TCR beta signatures.

In the case of this clonotype: Its target is unknown.

This CDR3 is 13 amino acids long. V was cut by 5 bases and J by 4 bases, with 12 bases left in between. Germline V gene lookup returns CDR1 SGHTA and CDR2 FQGNSA. TCRdb fed the reads into MiXCR, producing one record per CDR3 protein. In the table there are about 51,000 distinct CDR3 sequences, around 18% of which are singletons. The source of this sequence is a human donor in good health (CMV status not recorded). Some clones in this sample may be carry-over from other donors' samples. The chain is built from TRBV7-2 and TRBJ2-7; possible D gene TRBD1, 5 bases. The source was CD8+ T cells from cultured PBMCs, collected from culture after CMV antigen stimulation. This CDR3 is CASSPGPGYEQYF. In DNA form, the CDR3 reads TGTGCCAGCAGCCCCGGTCCAGGGTACGAGCAGTACTTC.